This TCR beta chain was documented in a study of cytomegalovirus exposure and HLA in healthy donors. Study context: HLA-typed donors were the source of 86 million or so unique TCRs held in an early data release. Study-level points and caveats: Accounts indicate the classifier identified cytomegalovirus status with strong specificity and sensitivity.

Researchers ran the PCR with 60 Vbeta and 13 Jbeta primers. Repertoires were generated with immunoSEQ multiplex PCR, while TCRdb's copy carries only in-frame clones and drops some. The sample holds about 110,000 clones, over 80% seen once. With regard to this clone: The antigen is unknown.

The CDR3 loop spans 16 amino acids. Germline V gives CDR1 MGHDK, CDR2 SYGVNS. V dropped 2 bases and J dropped 5; count of bases not matched to a gene: 11. The receptor's source is a man aged 30-40 years in good health and CMV-seropositive. This chain joins TRBV25-1 and TRBJ2-5; 7 nucleotides line up with TRBD2. Sequencing used PBMCs. CDR3 sequence (DNA): TGTGCCAGCAGTGAAGGGGGAGGGACGTGGAGGGAGACCCAGTACTTC. Residues: CASSEGGGTWRETQYF.